The 24 T cell receptor beta chains below all came from one sample that was sequenced in a study of OX40 agonist ivuxolimab in advanced cancers. Library generation was performed with the immunoSEQ multiplex PCR assay. Held by TCRdb, this immuneACCESS table contains in-frame sequences only and omits some clones. Under half of the omission traces to an unresolved V gene where checked; the cause of the rest is unknown. A total of about 72,000 clones appear in this sample, 75% to 95% of them only once. The ten largest clones take up about 5.9% of the sample. The material was CD4+ or CD8+ T cells sorted from blood, obtained in a trial of the OX40 agonist ivuxolimab. These receptors were collected from an adult with an advanced solid tumor such as melanoma, head and neck, liver or kidney cancer.

This chain uses TRBV28 with TRBJ2-5; a possible D gene is TRBD2 (6 bases). The CDR3 is 14 residues long. The V and J ends lost 7 bases and 5 bases respectively, with 17 bases between them. Germline V lookup: CDR1 MDHEN, CDR2 SYDVKM. The DNA of the CDR3 is TGTGCCAGCACCTTTAGCGGAGACGGGGAGACCCAGTACTTC. Translated, it gives CASTFSGDGETQYF.

The V and J genes are TRBV19 and TRBJ2-7; 7 bases match TRBD1. Germline V CDR1 and CDR2: LNHDA, SQIVND (reference sequence). V was pared by 1 base and J by 1 base, with 4 bases of the junction left unmatched. There are 15 residues in the CDR3. The CDR3 region has the DNA TGTGCCAGTAGTATAGGGCCGGGACAGTCCTACGAGCAGTACTTC. Protein sequence: CASSIGPGQSYEQYF.

The V gene is TRBV4-2, the J gene TRBJ2-3; D is perhaps TRBD2 (5 bases). V was pared by 0 bases and J by 0 bases, with 7 bases between. The CDR3 consists of 15 residues. Germline V gene sequence: CDR1 LGHNA, CDR2 YNFKEQ. The CDR3 region is CASSQESGSTDTQYF. CDR3 bases: TGTGCCAGCAGCCAAGAAAGCGGTAGCACAGATACGCAGTATTTT.

This clone was observed once. The rearrangement links TRBV7-6 to TRBJ2-5; the match to TRBD2 covers 8 bases. J lost 7 bases, V lost 4 bases, and 8 bases had no gene match. This CDR3 spans 14 amino acids. Per the germline V gene, CDR1 is SGHVS and CDR2 is FNYEAQ. The CDR3 DNA reads TGTGCCAGCAGCTCCCCGGGAGGGTGGGTGACCCAGTACTTC. Its translation: CASSSPGGWVTQYF.

V is TRBV2 and J is TRBJ1-5, with D hard to call. The germline gives CDR1 SNHLY, CDR2 FYNNEI. The CDR3 covers 14 residues. V was shortened by 8 bases and J by 1 base, with 12 bases between the two germline ends. The CDR3 sequence: CASRRTTSNQPQHF. CDR3 bases: TGTGCCAGCCGACGGACTACGAGCAATCAGCCCCAGCATTTT. Filled out from reference TRBV2 and TRBJ1-5, the complete variable domain reads EPEVTQTPSHQVTQMGQEVILRCVPISNHLYFYWYRQILGQKVEFLVSFYNNEISEKSEIFDDQFSVERPDGSNFTLKIRSTKLEDSAMYFCASRRTTSNQPQHFGDGTRLSIL.

The CDR3 DNA reads TGTGCCAGCACCCACCATATGAACACTGAAGCTTTCTTT. Protein product: CASTHHMNTEAFF. The chain combines TRBV5-6 with TRBJ1-1; D call uncertain. Trimming removed 6 bases at V and 0 bases at J, with 9 bases between. This CDR3 contains 13 residues. Germline-derived CDR1 and CDR2 are SGHDT and YYEEEE.

The rearrangement uses TRBV7-8 and TRBJ2-7; a possible D gene is TRBD1 (6 bases). Trimming stripped 6 bases from V and 4 bases from J, with 13 bases between. Germline lookup yields CDR1 SGHVS and CDR2 FQNEAQ. There are 13 residues in the CDR3. The CDR3 DNA sequence: TGTGCCAGCAGACTGGACAGTTCATACGAGCAGTACTTC. Its translation is CASRLDSSYEQYF. Full variable domain (missing parts from reference TRBV7-8 and TRBJ2-7): GAGVSQSPRYKVAKRGQDVALRCDPISGHVSLFWYQQALGQGPEFLTYFQNEAQLDKSGLPSDRFFAERPEGSVSTLKIQRTQQEDSAVYLCASRLDSSYEQYFGPGTRLTVT.

The chain uses TRBV11-2 and TRBJ2-7; 8 bases agree with TRBD1. CDR1 SGHAT and CDR2 FQNNGV come from the germline V gene. Trimming took 0 bases from V and 1 from J; bases not matched to a gene: 8. CDR3 length: 17 amino acids. The CDR3 DNA reads TGTGCCAGCAGCTTAGATCCCCCCAGGGGGCTTTCCTACGAGCAGTACTTC. Amino acids: CASSLDPPRGLSYEQYF.

Here the CDR3 DNA reads TGTGCCAGTAAAACCGGGACTACAAACACCGGGGAGCTGTTTTTT. This translates into CASKTGTTNTGELFF. The V call is TRBV19, the J call TRBJ2-2, with 7 nucleotides matching TRBD2. Germline assignment: CDR1 LNHDA and CDR2 SQIVND (reference sequence). This CDR3 region has 15 residues. J gave up 2 bases and V 7 bases, and 7 bases lay outside the gene matches.

The chain carries TRBV10-3 and TRBJ2-7, with D unresolved. This CDR3 spans 15 amino acids. CDR1 ENHRY and CDR2 SYGVKD come from the germline V gene. The V end was cut by 4 bases, the J end by 2 bases, with 15 bases between. The CDR3 sequence: CAISVYEAEPYEQYF. CDR3 nucleotide sequence: TGTGCCATCAGTGTATATGAGGCGGAACCCTACGAGCAGTACTTC.

The rearrangement joins TRBV7-9 to TRBJ2-1; no clear D gene. This CDR3 comprises 13 residues. V was trimmed by 0 bases and J by 9 bases, leaving 9 bases between them. From germline, CDR1 is SEHNR and CDR2 FQNEAQ (reference sequence). For the CDR3, the DNA is TGTGCCAGCAGCTTAGCTGGGCAGGCTGAGCAGTTCTTC. Its translation: CASSLAGQAEQFF.

The V call is TRBV7-9, the J call TRBJ2-5; 11 positions agree with TRBD1. The CDR3 totals 15 residues. V lost 5 bases to trimming and J lost 2 bases; unmatched junction nucleotides: 4. Germline CDR1 SEHNR, CDR2 FQNEAQ (reference sequence). The DNA for the CDR3 is TGTGCCAGCAGCCACGGACAGGGGGCTCAAGAGACCCAGTACTTC. This gives the protein CASSHGQGAQETQYF.

This clone was seen only once. The chain joins TRBV9 to TRBJ2-1, with 7 bases matching TRBD2. The ends lost 0 bases at V and 8 bases at J; junction bases unmatched: 8. Germline-derived CDR1 and CDR2 are SGDLS and YYNGEE. There are 15 residues in the CDR3. DNA of the CDR3: TGTGCCAGCAGCGTAGAAGCGGGACGGGTTCATGAGCAGTTCTTC. Translated: CASSVEAGRVHEQFF.

The rearrangement uses TRBV19 and TRBJ2-2; D is unclear. The CDR3 totals 13 residues. Trimming took 6 bases from V and 7 from J, leaving 12 bases between them. Germline V CDR1 and CDR2: LNHDA, SQIVND (reference sequence). CDR3: CASSPFSSGELFF. The CDR3, as DNA: TGTGCCAGTAGCCCATTCAGTAGCGGGGAGCTGTTTTTT. The full variable domain, rest sourced from reference TRBV19 and TRBJ2-2, is DGGITQSPKYLFRKEGQNVTLSCEQNLNHDAMYWYRQDPGQGLRLIYYSQIVNDFQKGDIAEGYSVSREKKESFPLTVTSAQKNPTAFYLCASSPFSSGELFFGEGSRLTVL.

This chain connects TRBV15 to TRBJ2-7; 11 nucleotides agree with TRBD1. The CDR3 has 14 amino acids. Looked up from germline, CDR1 is LNHNV and CDR2 is YYDKDF (reference sequence). Trimming at V came to 7 bases and at J to 1 base, leaving 3 bases not matched to a gene. The CDR3 here is CATTWDRGSYEQYF. As DNA, the CDR3 is TGTGCCACCACCTGGGACAGGGGGTCCTACGAGCAGTACTTC.

The CDR3 DNA is TGTGCCAGCAGTTCTCTAGCGGGAGCCCACAATGAGCAGTTCTTC. The encoded protein is CASSSLAGAHNEQFF. The chain is built from TRBV6-6 and TRBJ2-1; TRBD2 agrees at 10 bases. In germline, CDR1 is MNHNY, CDR2 SVGAGI (reference sequence). V shed 4 bases and J 5 bases; nucleotides not matched to a gene: 5. The CDR3 is 15 residues long.

V is TRBV7-6 and J is TRBJ2-2; tentatively, D is TRBD1 (6 bases). This CDR3 comprises 17 residues. CDR1 is SGHVS and CDR2 is FNYEAQ in the germline V gene. V gave up 3 bases and J gave up 1 base, with 15 bases separating them. The CDR3 reads CASSFDWDILNTGELFF. The CDR3 DNA is TGTGCCAGCAGCTTTGATTGGGACATTCTGAACACCGGGGAGCTGTTTTTT.

This sequence joins TRBV7-9 and TRBJ2-7; 8 nucleotides line up with TRBD1. The CDR3 runs 12 residues. The V segment lost 4 bases and the J segment 6 bases; nucleotides outside the gene matches: 2. Germline CDR1 is SEHNR and CDR2 is FQNEAQ (reference sequence). The CDR3 sequence is CASSYGQGEQYF. The CDR3 bases are TGTGCCAGCAGCTACGGACAGGGCGAGCAGTACTTC.

The rearrangement links TRBV11-2 to TRBJ2-1; the D gene is possibly TRBD2 (5 bases). The germline V gene encodes CDR1 SGHAT and CDR2 FQNNGV. V dropped 3 bases and J dropped 4 bases, with 13 bases sitting between them. The CDR3 spans 15 residues. This CDR3 reads CASSLEWRGYNEQFF. In DNA form, the CDR3 reads TGTGCCAGCAGCTTGGAATGGCGAGGGTACAATGAGCAGTTCTTC.

This rearrangement joins TRBV6-5 to TRBJ2-5, with 8 bases lining up with TRBD1. The CDR3 consists of 14 residues. V was clipped by 0 bases and J by 9 bases; unmatched bases: 6. The germline CDR1 and CDR2 sequences are MNHEY and SVGAGI. CDR3 DNA: TGTGCCAGCAGTTACTCTCGGACAGGGACCGCCCAGTACTTC. Protein: CASSYSRTGTAQYF.

The chain combines TRBV2 with TRBJ2-6; no clear D gene. The CDR3 runs 12 residues. Germline V gene sequence: CDR1 SNHLY, CDR2 FYNNEI. The V end was cut by 6 bases, the J end by 2 bases, with 2 bases between. CDR3 amino acids: CASSPGANVLTF. CDR3 bases: TGTGCCAGCAGCCCTGGGGCCAACGTCCTGACTTTC.

This clone was observed once. This rearrangement joins TRBV13 to TRBJ2-7; 9 bases align to TRBD1. CDR1 PRHDT and CDR2 FYEKMQ come from the germline V gene (reference sequence). The CDR3 extends over 14 amino acids. J gave up 5 bases and V 3 bases, and 5 bases lay outside the gene matches. CDR3 in DNA: TGTGCCAGCAGCTTCGGGACAGGGCGAAACGAGCAGTACTTC. Residues: CASSFGTGRNEQYF.

In its sample, this clone was seen a few times. Other nucleotide sequences from this sample produce the same CDR3. The chain uses TRBV6-5 and TRBJ2-1; 9 bases are shared with TRBD2. CDR3 length equals 15 residues. Germline assignment: CDR1 MNHEY and CDR2 SVGAGI. Unmatched junction bases numbered 12, after V lost 10 bases and J lost 5 bases. CDR3 sequence (DNA): TGTGCCACCAATTCCCTAGCGGGATTAAACAATGAGCAGTTCTTC. Residues: CATNSLAGLNNEQFF.

The chain couples TRBV27 to TRBJ2-1; D is undetermined. CDR1 is MNHEY, CDR2 SMNVEV, per germline (reference sequence). The CDR3 consists of 12 residues. Trimming pared 2 bases from V and 5 bases from J, leaving 4 bases between. This chain's CDR3 is CASSLQHNEQFF. CDR3 nucleotide sequence: TGTGCCAGCAGTTTACAACACAATGAGCAGTTCTTC.